The source of this T cell receptor (beta chain) is a study of cytomegalovirus exposure and HLA in healthy donors. This PCR relied on a set of 60 Vbeta primers and 13 Jbeta primers. The repertoire was sequenced with immunoSEQ multiplex PCR; TCRdb's copy has only in-frame clones and lacks some. In the table there are 150,000 to 180,000 clones, approximately 74% of which are singletons. The CDR3 covers 15 residues. CDR1 and CDR2 (germline): MNHEY, SMNVEV (reference sequence). V was clipped by 2 bases and J by 5 bases; unmatched bases: 7. The sample consisted of PBMCs. The source is a man between 18 and 29 years old in good health and CMV-seronegative. The chain employs TRBV27 and TRBJ2-7, with 9 bases matching TRBD2. Here the CDR3 reads CASSLTWRGGDEQYF. For the CDR3, the DNA is TGTGCCAGCAGTTTAACGTGGCGGGGGGGAGACGAGCAGTACTTC.